This TCR beta chain originates from a study of blood T cell repertoires in COVID-19. Participants' reported clinical history set cohort assignment. Only in-frame clones appear in the TCRdb table, and some are missing; sequencing was by immunoSEQ multiplex PCR. This table holds about 220,000 clones, about 80% found once. Sequencing input: PBMCs or T cells enriched from blood (not recorded which). This receptor was identified in a woman aged 45-65 years who had been exposed to COVID-19.

Here the CDR3 reads CASSQGRARNEKLFF. The CDR3 DNA reads TGTGCCAGCAGTCAAGGGAGGGCAAGGAATGAAAAACTGTTTTTT. The chain links TRBV2 to TRBJ1-4; D gene unclear. In germline, CDR1 is SNHLY, CDR2 FYNNEI. V was clipped by 5 bases and J by 5 bases, with 15 bases between them. There are 15 residues in the CDR3.